Listed below are T cell receptor beta chains from one sample, sequenced in a study of Ad26.COV2.S vaccination and SARS-CoV-2 variants. Generated by immunoSEQ multiplex PCR, the TCRdb table keeps only in-frame clones and is missing some. This sample yields some 330,000 clones, of which roughly 88% are seen a single time; 5.5% belongs to the top ten. Here the sequenced sample was peripheral blood, taken in a trial of Ad26.COV2.S vaccine versus placebo. The receptor set was obtained from a person between 18 and 59 years old who received the Ad26.COV2.S COVID-19 vaccine or a placebo. Each CDR3 is given with its conserved first and last residue. The D gene is left open where the match is weak. For some rows the clone size is stated as once, few or many, or as a class when expanded; others skip it.

v_gene: TRBV4-3
j_gene: TRBJ2-3
abundance: NA
d_gene: NA
CDR3nt: TGCGCCAGCAGCCAAGAGGCAGGCAGAGATACGCAGTATTTT
CDR3aa: CASSQEAGRDTQYF

v_gene: TRBV4-3
j_gene: TRBJ2-1
abundance: few
d_gene: TRBD1
CDR3nt: TGCGCCAGCAGCCACCCGACGGGACAGAATACGAATGAGCAGTTCTTC
CDR3aa: CASSHPTGQNTNEQFF

v_gene: TRBV28
j_gene: TRBJ1-2
abundance: NA
d_gene: NA
CDR3nt: TGTGCCAGCAGCTCCCCAGCAGTCCCGAACTATGGCTACACCTTC
CDR3aa: CASSSPAVPNYGYTF

v_gene: TRBV7-8
j_gene: TRBJ2-7
abundance: NA
d_gene: TRBD2
CDR3nt: TGTGCCAGCAGCGACCGACTAGCGGGAACCTTTGGGGGAGAGCAGTACTTC
CDR3aa: CASSDRLAGTFGGEQYF

v_gene: TRBV6-5
j_gene: TRBJ1-6
abundance: NA
d_gene: NA
CDR3nt: TGTGCCAGCCGACAGGCTGAAGCTTCACCCCTCCACTTT
CDR3aa: CASRQAEASPLHF

v_gene: TRBV18
j_gene: TRBJ2-1
abundance: NA
d_gene: NA
CDR3nt: TGTGCCAGCTCACCTTCGGTGATCGGTGCATCCTACAATGAGCAGTTCTTC
CDR3aa: CASSPSVIGASYNEQFF

v_gene: TRBV29-1
j_gene: TRBJ1-4
abundance: NA
d_gene: NA
CDR3nt: TGCAGCGTTGATATATTCGGGACCTCTAATGAAAAACTGTTTTTT
CDR3aa: CSVDIFGTSNEKLFF

v_gene: TRBV25-1
j_gene: TRBJ1-4
abundance: NA
d_gene: NA
CDR3nt: TGTGCCAGCAGTGAGTCACTAACAACTAATGAAAAACTGTTTTTT
CDR3aa: CASSESLTTNEKLFF

v_gene: TRBV11-3
j_gene: TRBJ2-1
abundance: NA
d_gene: NA
CDR3nt: TGTGCCAGCAGCTTATCGGTGGGAGAAACATACAATGAGCAGTTCTTC
CDR3aa: CASSLSVGETYNEQFF

v_gene: TRBV11-3
j_gene: TRBJ2-2
abundance: NA
d_gene: TRBD1
CDR3nt: TGTGCCAGCAGCCCGGGACAGAAGAACACCGGGGAGCTGTTTTTT
CDR3aa: CASSPGQKNTGELFF

v_gene: TRBV7-8
j_gene: TRBJ2-5
abundance: NA
d_gene: NA
CDR3nt: TGTGCCAGCAGCTTATACAGTTCAGAGACCCAGTACTTC
CDR3aa: CASSLYSSETQYF

v_gene: TRBV9
j_gene: TRBJ1-3
abundance: NA
d_gene: NA
CDR3nt: TGTGCCAGCAGCCCCCCCGGGGGGTCGGGAAACACCATATATTTT
CDR3aa: CASSPPGGSGNTIYF